This T cell receptor beta chain was found in a study of Graves' ophthalmopathy and Graves' hyperthyroidism. Trimming removed 4 bases at V and 8 bases at J, with 11 bases between. The CDR3 has 12 amino acids. Germline CDR1 is PRHDT and CDR2 is FYEKMQ (reference sequence). A remark on this clonotype: A much larger clone lies one base from this, so it may be a read error.

The authors amplified TCR beta CDR3 regions from RNA transcripts. In the first round, RT-PCR was carried out with HTBI primers, and a multiplex PCR formed the second round. MiXCR was run by TCRdb on the multiplex PCR reads, yielding one entry per CDR3 protein. This repertoire shows about 620,000 distinct CDR3 sequences, 22% found once; its top ten account for approximately 6.5%. This chain links TRBV13 with TRBJ1-2; D is unresolved. The TCR originated in a woman aged 18-35 years with stable Graves' hyperthyroidism. Some clones in this sample may be carry-over from other donors' samples. What was sequenced was peripheral blood. CDR3 region: CASSSRSVGYTF. The DNA of the CDR3 is TGTGCCAGCAGCTCCCGTTCCGTGGGCTACACCTTC. Drawing the rest from reference TRBV13 and TRBJ1-2, the complete variable domain is AAGVIQSPRHLIKEKRETATLKCYPIPRHDTVYWYQQGPGQDPQFLISFYEKMQSDKGSIPDRFSAQQFSDYHSELNMSSLELGDSALYFCASSSRSVGYTFGSGTRLTVV.